The present entry profiles one T cell receptor (beta chain) with its context. The antigen is not known. These data originate in a study of T cells in Graves' hyperthyroidism and ophthalmopathy. Study observations and caveats: Among clonotypes expanded in thyroid above 0.001, most were also found in blood. Researchers report that a 13 V-J model separated ophthalmopathy from stable hyperthyroidism.

What was amplified from RNA transcripts were TCR beta CDR3 regions. The primer set for the first-round RT-PCR of the TCR CDR3 was HTBI. TCRdb independently ran MiXCR on the multiplex PCR reads; one entry per CDR3 protein. The table includes about 560,000 distinct CDR3 sequences, 16% detected once. Patients between 18 and 65 years old had hyperthyroidism, newly diagnosed and lasting under 2 months. The diagnoses drew upon clinical symptoms, serum thyroxine and TRAb, thyroid ultrasound and orbital computed tomography. The CDR3 has 14 residues. Germline CDR1 is LGHNT and CDR2 is FRNRAP. Unmatched junction bases numbered 8, after V lost 6 bases and J lost 4 bases.

Input material: blood. This chain links TRBV12-5 with TRBJ2-7; 8 bases are a match to TRBD2. The TCR originated in a woman between 18 and 29 years old with Graves' hyperthyroidism. The CDR3 DNA reads TGTGCTAGTGGCGGCCCTAGCGGGTGGTACGAGCAGTACTTC. This sequence encodes CASGGPSGWYEQYF. The complete variable domain, with remaining parts taken from reference TRBV12-5 and TRBJ2-7, reads DARVTQTPRHKVTEMGQEVTMRCQPILGHNTVFWYRQTMMQGLELLAYFRNRAPLDDSGMPKDRFSAEMPDATLATLKIQPSEPRDSAVYFCASGGPSGWYEQYFGPGTRLTVT.